This T cell receptor (beta chain) was identified in a study of shared clonotypes between healthy human individuals. The protocol was immunoSEQ multiplex PCR, while the TCRdb copy is restricted to in-frame clones and leaves out a portion. The sample has 2.3 million or so clones, about 92% seen once; the top ten hold about 0.37%. Per the germline V gene, CDR1 is MDHEN and CDR2 is SYDVKM. This CDR3 region has 15 residues. The trim removed 7 bases at V and 7 bases at J, leaving 12 bases unmatched. The chain combines TRBV28 with TRBJ2-1; 8 bases are a match to TRBD2. The sequencing input was naive CD4+ T cells from PBMCs. The subset was: CD45RA+ positively selected. The source is a man aged 18-30 years in good health. Some clones in this sample may be carry-over from other donors' samples. Here the CDR3 DNA reads TGTGCCAGCACTACGGTCCGGGAGGGCCTGAATGAGCAGTTCTTC. It yields the protein CASTTVREGLNEQFF.